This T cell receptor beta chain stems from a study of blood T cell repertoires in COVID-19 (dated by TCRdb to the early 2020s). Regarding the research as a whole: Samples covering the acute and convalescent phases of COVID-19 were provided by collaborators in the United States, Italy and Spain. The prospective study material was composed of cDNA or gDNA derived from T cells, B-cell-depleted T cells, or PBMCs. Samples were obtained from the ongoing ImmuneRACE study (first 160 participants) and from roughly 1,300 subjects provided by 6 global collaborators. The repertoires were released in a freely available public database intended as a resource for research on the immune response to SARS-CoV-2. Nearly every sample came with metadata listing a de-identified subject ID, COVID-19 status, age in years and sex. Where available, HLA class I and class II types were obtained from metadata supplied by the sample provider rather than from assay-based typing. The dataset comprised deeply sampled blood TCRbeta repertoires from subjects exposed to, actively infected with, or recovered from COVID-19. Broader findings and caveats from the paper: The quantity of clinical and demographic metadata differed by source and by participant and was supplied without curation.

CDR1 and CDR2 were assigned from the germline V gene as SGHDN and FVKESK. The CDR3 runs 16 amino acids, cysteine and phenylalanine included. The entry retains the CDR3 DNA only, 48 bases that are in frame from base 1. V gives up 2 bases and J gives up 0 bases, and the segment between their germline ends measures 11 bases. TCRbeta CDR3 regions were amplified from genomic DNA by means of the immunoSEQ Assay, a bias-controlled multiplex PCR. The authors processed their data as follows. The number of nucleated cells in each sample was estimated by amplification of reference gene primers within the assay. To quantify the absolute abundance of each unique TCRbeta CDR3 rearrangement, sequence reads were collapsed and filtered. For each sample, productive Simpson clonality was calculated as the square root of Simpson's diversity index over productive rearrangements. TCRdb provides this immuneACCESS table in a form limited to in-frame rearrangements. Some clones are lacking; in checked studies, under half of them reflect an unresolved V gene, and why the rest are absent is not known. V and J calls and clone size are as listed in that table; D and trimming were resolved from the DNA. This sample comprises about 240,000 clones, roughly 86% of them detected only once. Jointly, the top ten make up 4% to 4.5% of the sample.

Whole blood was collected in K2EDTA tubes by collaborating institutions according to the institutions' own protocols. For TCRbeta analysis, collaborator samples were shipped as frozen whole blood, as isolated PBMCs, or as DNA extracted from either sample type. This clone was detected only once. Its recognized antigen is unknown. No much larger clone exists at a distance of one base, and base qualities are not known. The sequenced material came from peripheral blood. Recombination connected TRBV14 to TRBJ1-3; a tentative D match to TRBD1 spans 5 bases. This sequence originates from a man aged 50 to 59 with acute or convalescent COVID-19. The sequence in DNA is TGTGCCAGCAGCCAACAGATGGGGCACTCTGGAAACACCATATATTTT. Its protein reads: CASSQQMGHSGNTIYF.